The 18 T cell receptor beta chains presented below share a single source sample, sequenced in a study of T cells in Graves' hyperthyroidism and ophthalmopathy. TCR beta CDR3 sequences were amplified from RNA transcripts. Initially, a first-round RT-PCR of the TCR CDR3 employed the HTBI primer set. TCRdb redid the calling of the multiplex PCR reads with MiXCR, one entry per CDR3 protein. Of 35,000 to 45,000 distinct CDR3 sequences listed, around 53% are singletons. Sequencing was performed on blood. These receptors all come from a man in his forties or fifties with Graves' ophthalmopathy.

This clonotype is labeled medium-sized. The chain combines TRBV25-1 with TRBJ2-3, with D possibly matching TRBD2 (5 bases). CDR1 is MGHDK and CDR2 is SYGVNS in the germline V gene. The CDR3 extends over 15 amino acids. Trimming took off 1 base at V and 4 bases at J, with 12 bases between the two ends. CDR3 loop: CASSELTRRADTQYF. The DNA of the CDR3 is TGTGCCAGCAGTGAATTAACCCGGCGGGCAGATACGCAGTATTTT. The complete variable domain, with remaining parts taken from reference TRBV25-1 and TRBJ2-3, reads EADIYQTPRYLVIGTGKKITLECSQTMGHDKMYWYQQDPGMELHLIHYSYGVNSTEKGDLSSESTVSRIRTEHFPLTLESARPSHTSQYLCASSELTRRADTQYFGPGTRLTVL.

This clonotype was seen many times. J is TRBJ2-7 and V is TRBV20-1, with 11 bases aligning to TRBD1. V gave up 1 base and J gave up 4 bases; unmatched junction bases: 12. CDR3 size: 17 residues. Germline-derived CDR1 and CDR2 are DFQATT and SNEGSKA (reference sequence). The DNA for the CDR3 is TGCAGTGCTAGAGTGAGGACAGGGGGCAGTTCGACGTACGAGCAGTACTTC. It encodes CSARVRTGGSSTYEQYF.

V is TRBV7-9 and J is TRBJ2-7, with TRBD1 matching 7 bases. The CDR3 sequence is 14 residues long. Losses at the gene ends were 2 bases for V and 6 bases for J; bases not matched to a gene: 7. Germline V gives CDR1 SEHNR, CDR2 FQNEAQ (reference sequence). The CDR3 region is CASSLPGTELEQYF. The CDR3 region has the DNA TGTGCCAGCAGCTTACCGGGGACAGAACTCGAGCAGTACTTC.

Ten or more counts support this clonotype. The chain carries TRBV20-1 and TRBJ2-3; 11 nucleotides line up with TRBD2. The J segment lost 3 bases and the V segment lost 0 bases, leaving 5 bases of the junction unmatched. The CDR3 extends over 16 amino acids. Germline V gene data show CDR1 as DFQATT and CDR2 as SNEGSKA (reference sequence). The CDR3 spells CSARDLTSGGTDTQYF. CDR3 coding DNA: TGCAGTGCTAGAGACCTTACTAGCGGGGGAACAGATACGCAGTATTTT.

This clonotype was found once. The gene calls are TRBV5-1 and TRBJ2-3; D is perhaps TRBD1 or TRBD2 (6 bases each). V was trimmed by 4 bases and J by 2 bases, leaving 8 bases between them. CDR1 and CDR2 from the germline V gene are SGHRS and YFSETQ. CDR3 length: 13 residues. Written as DNA, the CDR3 is TGCGCCAGCAGCCGGGGGCCCACAGATACGCAGTATTTT. The encoded protein is CASSRGPTDTQYF. Full variable domain (outside the CDR3, taken from reference TRBV5-1 and TRBJ2-3): KAGVTQTPRYLIKTRGQQVTLSCSPISGHRSVSWYQQTPGQGLQFLFEYFSETQRNKGNFPGRFSGRQFSNSRSEMNVSTLELGDSALYLCASSRGPTDTQYFGPGTRLTVL.

With regard to this clonotype: In this CDR3 the conserved last residue, phenylalanine or tryptophan, is missing, so a read error is likely. It is unclear where the CDR3 begins or ends on the DNA, so no DNA is shown, and the CDR3 is as TCRdb lists it. The chain uses TRBV20-1 and TRBJ1-1; the tabulated D call, TRBD1, remains unverified against the DNA. Looked up from germline, CDR1 is DFQATT and CDR2 is SNEGSKA (reference sequence). Termini included, the CDR3 measures 10 amino acids. CDR3 sequence reads: CSASRSGGPI.

The V and J genes are TRBV9 and TRBJ1-2; D gene unclear. Between the trimmed V and J ends, which lost 0 bases and 4 bases, there was a span of 4 bases. The CDR3 spans 12 residues. CDR1 is SGDLS and CDR2 is YYNGEE in the germline V gene. The CDR3 sequence is CASSVGTYGYTF. The CDR3 nucleotides are TGTGCCAGCAGCGTAGGGACCTATGGCTACACCTTC.

The CDR3 sequence: CASSPAGQGVYNEQFF. The CDR3 DNA reads as TGTGCCAGCAGCCCCGCGGGACAGGGGGTCTACAATGAGCAGTTCTTC. This chain joins TRBV9 and TRBJ2-1; TRBD1 agrees at 11 bases. J gave up 3 bases and V 4 bases, and 6 bases lay outside the gene matches. Germline loops: CDR1 SGDLS, CDR2 YYNGEE. CDR3 size: 16 residues. Full variable domain (remainder filled in from reference TRBV9 and TRBJ2-1): DSGVTQTPKHLITATGQRVTLRCSPRSGDLSVYWYQQSLDQGLQFLIQYYNGEERAKGNILERFSAQQFPDLHSELNLSSLELGDSALYFCASSPAGQGVYNEQFFGPGTRLTVL.

This clonotype came up once. This chain joins TRBV12-5 and TRBJ2-7; no clear D gene. This CDR3 has 14 amino acids. Germline values: CDR1 LGHNT, CDR2 FRNRAP. Trimming removed 1 base at V and 5 bases at J, with 12 bases between. The CDR3 DNA sequence: TGTGCTAGTGGTTTGGCCTACCGGGTGGACGAGCAGTACTTC. The encoded protein is CASGLAYRVDEQYF.

The sample holds many counts of this clonotype. The V call is TRBV2, the J call TRBJ2-4, with D possibly TRBD2 on 5 matching bases. Trimming stripped 7 bases from V and 1 base from J, with 14 bases between. Per germline, CDR1 SNHLY and CDR2 FYNNEI. CDR3 length: 15 residues. The CDR3 reads CASTFKGAAKNIQYF. Written as DNA, the CDR3 is TGTGCCAGCACCTTTAAGGGAGCGGCCAAAAACATTCAGTACTTC.

This clonotype showed up many times. The chain employs TRBV5-1 and TRBJ1-6; 7 positions agree with TRBD1. The CDR3 extends over 16 amino acids. V was clipped by 0 bases and J by 4 bases; unmatched bases: 4. The germline gives CDR1 SGHRS, CDR2 YFSETQ. This CDR3 is CASSLAGTDYNSPLHF. The CDR3 DNA reads as TGCGCCAGCAGCTTGGCCGGGACAGATTATAATTCACCCCTCCACTTT.

CDR3 sequence (DNA): TGCAGTGCTAGACGTGGTCTGACGTTTAATGAGCAGTTCTTC. It specifies CSARRGLTFNEQFF. The rearrangement uses TRBV20-1 and TRBJ2-1, with no clear D. The ends were cut back, 2 bases at V and 7 bases at J, with 15 bases in the middle. CDR3 size: 14 residues. Germline V gene data show CDR1 as DFQATT and CDR2 as SNEGSKA (reference sequence).

V gene TRBV4-1 combines with J gene TRBJ1-5; 7 nucleotides line up with TRBD1. CDR3 size: 17 residues. CDR1 and CDR2 (germline): MGHRA, YSYEKL. V trimming: 5 bases; J trimming: 4 bases; junction bases outside the gene matches: 14. The CDR3 region is CASSLYHSDRANQPQHF. As DNA, the CDR3 is TGCGCCAGCAGCTTATACCACTCTGACAGGGCGAATCAGCCCCAGCATTTT.

This clonotype has at least ten counts. The rearrangement links TRBV3-1 to TRBJ2-2; D ambiguous. The V end was cut by 1 base, the J end by 10 bases, with 4 bases between. The CDR3 contains 11 residues. Germline CDR1 and CDR2: LGHDT and YNNKEL (reference sequence). In DNA, the CDR3 is TGTGCCAGCAGCCAAGTGGTGGAGCTGTTTTTT. Its protein product is CASSQVVELFF. Variable domain in full (rest from reference TRBV3-1 and TRBJ2-2): DTAVSQTPKYLVTQMGNDKSIKCEQNLGHDTMYWYKQDSKKFLKIMFSYNNKELIINETVPNRFSPKSPDKAHLNLHINSLELGDSAVYFCASSQVVELFFGEGSRLTVL.

V is TRBV5-1 and J is TRBJ1-2, with TRBD1 identical over 7 bases. Looked up from germline, CDR1 is SGHRS and CDR2 is YFSETQ. V lost 2 bases and J lost 6; bases outside the gene matches: 4. This CDR3 comprises 13 residues. The CDR3 sequence: CASSFRGAHGYTF. The CDR3 nucleotides read TGCGCCAGCAGCTTCAGGGGGGCGCATGGCTACACCTTC.

This clonotype was recorded many times. The V call is TRBV11-2, the J call TRBJ1-2, with 8 bases lining up with TRBD1. The V segment lost 4 bases and the J segment 4 bases; nucleotides outside the gene matches: 5. This CDR3 has 14 amino acids. Germline CDR1 and CDR2: SGHAT and FQNNGV. The CDR3 is CASSSQGAGYGYTF. The DNA for the CDR3 is TGTGCCAGCAGCTCCCAGGGGGCGGGCTATGGCTACACCTTC. The whole variable domain, filled in from reference TRBV11-2 and TRBJ1-2, reads EAGVAQSPRYKIIEKRQSVAFWCNPISGHATLYWYQQILGQGPKLLIQFQNNGVVDDSQLPKDRFSAERLKGVDSTLKIQPAKLEDSAVYLCASSSQGAGYGYTFGSGTRLTVV.

The table lists this clonotype with many counts. The chain recombines TRBV12-3 or TRBV12-4 with TRBJ2-1; maybe TRBD1 (6 bases). The CDR3 spans 15 residues. The V end was cut by 6 bases, the J end by 1 base, with 13 bases between. The CDR3: CASSSRGNSYNEQFF. In DNA form, the CDR3 reads TGTGCCAGCAGCTCCAGGGGAAATTCCTACAATGAGCAGTTCTTC.

This sequence joins TRBV27 and TRBJ2-3, with D hard to call. The CDR3 runs 16 residues. Germline CDR1 is MNHEY and CDR2 is SMNVEV (reference sequence). Between the trimmed V and J ends, which lost 4 bases and 2 bases, there was a span of 16 bases. CDR3 protein: CASSSQRVRVTDTQYF. CDR3 in DNA: TGTGCCAGCAGTTCTCAAAGGGTACGGGTCACAGATACGCAGTATTTT.